The clone carrying this T cell receptor (beta chain) was observed a few times. The data were taken from a study of T-cell reconstitution after alpha-beta-depleted transplantation in children. The CDR3 is 13 residues long. Germline assignment: CDR1 DFQATT and CDR2 SNEGSKA (reference sequence). Trimming took 3 bases from V and 4 from J, leaving 13 bases between them. Library preparation (for TCRbeta) was performed with unique molecular identifiers. From the PCR reads, TCRdb called clonotypes with MiXCR, one entry per CDR3 protein. The sample consists of about 420,000 distinct CDR3 sequences, 9.5% to 13% of them appearing once.

Sample: PBMCs from the stem cell graft donor, taken from the stem cell graft. This sequence was found in a human donor who donated a stem cell graft to a child with acute myeloid leukemia. This chain joins TRBV20-1 and TRBJ2-7; D may be TRBD2 (6 bases). CDR3 bases: TGCAGTGCTAGCGGGACTCAACATTACGAGCAGTACTTC. This gives the protein CSASGTQHYEQYF.